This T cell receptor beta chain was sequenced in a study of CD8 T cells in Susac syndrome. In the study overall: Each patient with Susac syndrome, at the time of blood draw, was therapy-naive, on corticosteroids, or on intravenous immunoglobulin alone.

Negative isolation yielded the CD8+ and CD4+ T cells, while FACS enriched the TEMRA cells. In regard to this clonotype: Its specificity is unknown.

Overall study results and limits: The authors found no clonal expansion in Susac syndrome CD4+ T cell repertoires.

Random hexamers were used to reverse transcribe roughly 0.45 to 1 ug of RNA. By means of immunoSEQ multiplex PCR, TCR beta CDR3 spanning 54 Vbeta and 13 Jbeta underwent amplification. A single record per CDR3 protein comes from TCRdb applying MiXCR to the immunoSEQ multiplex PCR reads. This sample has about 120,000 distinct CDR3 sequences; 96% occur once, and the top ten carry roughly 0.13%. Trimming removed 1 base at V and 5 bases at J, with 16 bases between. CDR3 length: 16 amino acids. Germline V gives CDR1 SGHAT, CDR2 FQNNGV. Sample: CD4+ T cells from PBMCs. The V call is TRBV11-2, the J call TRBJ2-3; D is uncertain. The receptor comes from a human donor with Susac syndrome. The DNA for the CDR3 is TGTGCCAGCAGCTTAGGATCGAAGGGTCCCGGAGATACGCAGTATTTT. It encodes CASSLGSKGPGDTQYF.